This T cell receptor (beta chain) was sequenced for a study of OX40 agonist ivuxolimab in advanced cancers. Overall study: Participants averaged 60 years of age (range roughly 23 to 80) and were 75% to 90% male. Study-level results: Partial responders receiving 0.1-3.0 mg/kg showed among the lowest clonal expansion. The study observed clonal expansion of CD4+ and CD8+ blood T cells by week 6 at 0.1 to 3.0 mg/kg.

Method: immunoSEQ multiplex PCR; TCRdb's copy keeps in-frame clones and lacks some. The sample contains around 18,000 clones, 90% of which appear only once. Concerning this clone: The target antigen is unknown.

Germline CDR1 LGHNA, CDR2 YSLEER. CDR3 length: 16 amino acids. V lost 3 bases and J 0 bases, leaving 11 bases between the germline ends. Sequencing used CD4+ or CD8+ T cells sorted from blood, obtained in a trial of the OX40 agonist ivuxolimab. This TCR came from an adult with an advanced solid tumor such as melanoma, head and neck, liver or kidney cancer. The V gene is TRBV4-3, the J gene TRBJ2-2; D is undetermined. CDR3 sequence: CASSHVSRANTGELFF. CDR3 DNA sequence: TGCGCCAGCAGCCACGTTTCAAGGGCGAACACCGGGGAGCTGTTTTTT.